Presented here are 29 T cell receptor beta chains from one specimen sequenced in a study of early T cells in non-severe SARS-CoV-2 infection. TCRdb ran MiXCR on the 5' RACE reads and lists one entry per CDR3 protein. In the table there are fewer than 75,000 distinct CDR3 sequences, 20% of which are singletons. The sequenced sample was whole blood, obtained at baseline. These receptors came from an adult who was a healthcare worker with PCR-confirmed SARS-CoV-2 infection or an uninfected control (not recorded which).

The CDR3, as DNA: TGTGCCAGCAGTTTAGTTCCCGGACCCGTGGGGACAGATACGCAGTATTTT. Translated, it gives CASSLVPGPVGTDTQYF. The chain is built from TRBV12-3 or TRBV12-4 and TRBJ2-3; D unresolved. The CDR3 runs 17 residues. The V and J ends lost 1 base and 3 bases respectively, with 17 bases between them.

The table lists this clonotype with many counts. The V call is TRBV7-3, the J call TRBJ2-5; D not certain. V lost 2 bases to trimming and J lost 5 bases, with 9 bases between them. This CDR3 is 13 amino acids long. The germline V gene encodes CDR1 SGHTA and CDR2 FQGTGA. CDR3 protein: CASSLLGKETQYF. The CDR3 nucleotides read TGTGCCAGCAGCTTACTGGGGAAGGAGACCCAGTACTTC.

This clonotype was seen only a few times. Here the CDR3 DNA reads TGTGCCTGGAGTGTAGGACACTATGGCTACACCTTC. Amino acids: CAWSVGHYGYTF. The gene calls are TRBV30 and TRBJ1-2; D not certain. Trimming left V 0 bases short and J 3 bases short, with 5 bases between. Germline V gene data show CDR1 as GTSNPN and CDR2 as SVGIG (reference sequence). The CDR3 extends over 12 amino acids.

This clonotype came up a few times. The genes are TRBV30 and TRBJ2-3; D unresolved. The ends were cut back, 3 bases at V and 5 bases at J, with 6 bases in the middle. Germline lookup yields CDR1 GTSNPN and CDR2 SVGIG (reference sequence). The CDR3 length is 11 residues. Here the CDR3 DNA reads TGTGCCTGGAGGTACCTAGATACGCAGTATTTT. It encodes CAWRYLDTQYF.

This clonotype was detected only a few times. The CDR3 loop reads CASSLGETYETQYF. CDR3 DNA: TGTGCCAGCAGCTTGGGGGAGACTTATGAGACCCAGTACTTC. The chain joins TRBV7-2 to TRBJ2-5; D is possibly TRBD1 or TRBD2 (5 bases each). V was cut by 3 bases and J by 5 bases, with 13 bases left in between. The CDR3 covers 14 residues. CDR1 is SGHTA, CDR2 FQGNSA, per germline.

This clonotype has just a few counts. The chain carries TRBV3-1 and TRBJ1-1; D gene ambiguous. The germline CDR1 and CDR2 sequences are LGHDT and YNNKEL (reference sequence). Trimming removed 4 bases at V and 3 bases at J, with 12 bases between. CDR3 length: 14 amino acids. CDR3 nucleotide sequence: TGTGCCAGCAGCCGAGAAGGGTTGTACACTGAAGCTTTCTTT. Encoded protein: CASSREGLYTEAFF.

This clonotype was counted between two and nine times. V is TRBV30 and J is TRBJ1-2; 8 positions match TRBD1. The junction had 5 bases not matched to a gene; V was cut back by 6 bases and J by 8 bases. This CDR3 has 11 residues. Looked up from germline, CDR1 is GTSNPN and CDR2 is SVGIG (reference sequence). The CDR3 DNA reads as TGTGCCTGCTGGACAGGGATCGGCTACACCTTC. Its translation: CACWTGIGYTF.

The chain employs TRBV27 and TRBJ2-1, with D perhaps matching TRBD1 or TRBD2 (5 bases each). The V gene's germline CDR1 is MNHEY and CDR2 SMNVEV (reference sequence). The CDR3 is 14 residues long. The V and J ends lost 4 bases and 3 bases respectively, with 10 bases between them. This CDR3 is CASSWGTLYNEQFF. CDR3 DNA sequence: TGTGCCAGCAGTTGGGGGACCCTCTACAATGAGCAGTTCTTC.

The V and J genes are TRBV11-3 and TRBJ2-2, with D uncertain. V shed 5 bases and J shed 3 bases, with 7 bases lying between them. The CDR3 loop spans 13 amino acids. The germline gives CDR1 SGHNT, CDR2 YENEEA. CDR3 sequence (DNA): TGTGCCAGCAGCCTCCTGGACACCGGGGAGCTGTTTTTT. It yields the protein CASSLLDTGELFF. Supplemented by reference TRBV11-3 and TRBJ2-2, the full variable domain reads EAGVVQSPRYKIIEKKQPVAFWCNPISGHNTLYWYLQNLGQGPELLIRYENEEAVDDSQLPKDRFSAERLKGVDSTLKIQPAELGDSAVYLCASSLLDTGELFFGEGSRLTVL.

This clonotype was seen only a few times. The V call is TRBV10-2, the J call TRBJ1-6, with a weak D call TRBD1 (5 bases). CDR1 WSHSY and CDR2 SAAADI come from the germline V gene. The V and J ends lost 0 bases and 7 bases respectively, with 22 bases between them. This CDR3 comprises 19 residues. The DNA of the CDR3 is TGCGCCAGCAGTGAGTCGTTCGGTTTTCGTGCCAGGGAAAATTCACCCCTCCACTTT. This codes for CASSESFGFRARENSPLHF.

The chain recombines TRBV3-1 with TRBJ2-3; no clear D. Germline V gives CDR1 LGHDT, CDR2 YNNKEL (reference sequence). V gave up 4 bases and J gave up 0 bases, with 8 bases separating them. This CDR3 spans 14 amino acids. This CDR3 reads CASSPVPSTDTQYF. CDR3 nucleotide sequence: TGTGCCAGCAGCCCCGTACCGAGCACAGATACGCAGTATTTT.

This clonotype was seen only a few times. The chain recombines TRBV6-2 or TRBV6-3 with TRBJ2-7, with D maybe TRBD2 (5 bases). The V end was cut by 6 bases, the J end by 4 bases, with 13 bases between. Per germline, CDR1 MNHEY and CDR2 SVGEGT. The CDR3 runs to 13 residues. The DNA for the CDR3 is TGTGCCAGCAGCCCCCCCGGGGTTTACGAGCAGTACTTC. Its protein product is CASSPPGVYEQYF.

This clonotype turned up a few times. The chain combines TRBV5-4 with TRBJ2-5; 13 nucleotides match TRBD2. CDR3 length equals 15 residues. After removal of 3 bases from V and 5 bases from J, the junction contained 4 bases not matched to a gene. Looked up from germline, CDR1 is SGHNT and CDR2 is YYREEE (reference sequence). The CDR3 nucleotides read TGTGCCAGCAGCTCCGGGACTAGCGGGGTCGAGACCCAGTACTTC. This encodes CASSSGTSGVETQYF.

This clonotype was recorded at least ten times. The chain uses TRBV7-9 and TRBJ2-3; D unresolved. The CDR3 consists of 12 residues. CDR1 is SEHNR and CDR2 is FQNEAQ in the germline V gene (reference sequence). Trimming pared 3 bases from V and 7 bases from J, leaving 8 bases between. The CDR3 nucleotides are TGTGCCAGCAGCTTTTGGCAAAATACGCAGTATTTT. This translates into CASSFWQNTQYF.

This clonotype was seen a handful of times. The CDR3 bases are TGTGCCAGCAGCTTAACGTTGGCAGATACGCAGTATTTT. Its protein product is CASSLTLADTQYF. This chain connects TRBV7-3 to TRBJ2-3, with D unclear. Trimming took 0 bases from V and 4 from J, leaving 5 bases between them. This CDR3 spans 13 amino acids. The V gene's germline CDR1 is SGHTA and CDR2 FQGTGA.

The CDR3 loop reads CASSDTGGSYEQYF. The DNA for the CDR3 is TGTGCCAGCAGTGACACCGGGGGATCCTACGAGCAGTACTTC. The chain combines TRBV6-1 with TRBJ2-7; D possibly corresponds to TRBD2 (6 bases). The CDR3 totals 14 residues. V shed 3 bases and J shed 1 base, with 10 bases lying between them. Germline CDR1 reads MNHNS; CDR2 reads SASEGT.

A few counts support this clonotype. This chain connects TRBV5-4 to TRBJ1-5; weak D call: TRBD1 (5 bases). The germline gives CDR1 SGHNT, CDR2 YYREEE (reference sequence). Trimming took off 5 bases at V and 6 bases at J, with 15 bases between the two ends. The CDR3 runs 14 residues. This CDR3 reads CASSRDGGRQPQHF. The CDR3 DNA reads as TGTGCCAGCAGTCGGGACGGCGGCCGTCAGCCCCAGCATTTT.

V usage is TRBV28 and J usage is TRBJ2-2; D gene uncertain. This CDR3 contains 12 residues. Germline V lookup: CDR1 MDHEN, CDR2 SYDVKM. V was cut by 5 bases and J by 8 bases, with 9 bases left in between. CDR3 DNA: TGTGCCAGCAGTGGGGTGCGGGGGGAGCTGTTTTTT. Its protein is CASSGVRGELFF.

This clonotype occurred many times. The CDR3 loop reads CASSGDPSTVEKLFF. CDR3 DNA sequence: TGTGCCAGCAGTGGGGACCCTTCGACGGTAGAAAAACTGTTTTTT. This chain joins TRBV2 and TRBJ1-4, with D perhaps matching TRBD1 (5 bases). V was clipped by 4 bases and J by 8 bases, with 17 bases between them. The CDR3 is 15 residues long. Germline V lookup: CDR1 SNHLY, CDR2 FYNNEI.

This clonotype was detected many times. The chain joins TRBV12-3 or TRBV12-4 to TRBJ2-3; 12 nucleotides agree with TRBD2. The CDR3 totals 15 residues. The J segment lost 5 bases and the V segment lost 5 bases, leaving 5 bases of the junction unmatched. In DNA form, the CDR3 reads TGTGCCAGCAGTATCCTAGCGGGGGGGAAAGATACGCAGTATTTT. Protein sequence: CASSILAGGKDTQYF.

This clonotype has only a few counts. The J gene is TRBJ2-7, the V gene TRBV12-3 or TRBV12-4; 7 nucleotides match TRBD2. The trim removed 5 bases at V and 5 bases at J, leaving 9 bases unmatched. The CDR3 loop spans 14 amino acids. The CDR3 nucleotides are TGTGCCAGCAGTCTACTCCGGGGGGATGACGAGCAGTACTTC. It is translated as CASSLLRGDDEQYF.

This chain uses TRBV15 with TRBJ1-3, with D possibly matching TRBD1 (6 bases). The CDR3 totals 15 residues. Trimming pared 4 bases from V and 0 bases from J, leaving 10 bases between. Germline V gene data show CDR1 as LNHNV and CDR2 as YYDKDF (reference sequence). DNA for the CDR3: TGTGCCACCAGCACAGGGGCTAACTCTGGAAACACCATATATTTT. It is translated as CATSTGANSGNTIYF.

This clonotype occurred a few times. The V gene is TRBV7-9, the J gene TRBJ1-1, with D hard to call. Germline CDR1 reads SEHNR; CDR2 reads FQNEAQ (reference sequence). The length of the CDR3 is 14 residues. V was clipped by 5 bases and J by 2 bases, with 12 bases between them. CDR3 loop: CASSLSGRNTEAFF. The CDR3 DNA reads TGTGCCAGCAGCCTTTCCGGGAGAAACACTGAAGCTTTCTTT.

The chain is built from TRBV5-1 and TRBJ2-7, with TRBD1 identical over 11 bases. This CDR3 is 14 amino acids long. The V gene end was trimmed by 2 bases and the J gene end by 5 bases; junction bases not matched to a gene: 3. From germline, CDR1 is SGHRS and CDR2 YFSETQ. CDR3 in amino acids: CASSFGTGGNEQYF. In nucleotides, the CDR3 is TGCGCCAGCAGCTTCGGGACAGGGGGTAACGAGCAGTACTTC.

This clonotype was seen a few times. The chain is built from TRBV29-1 and TRBJ2-6; 9 nucleotides line up with TRBD1. J lost 1 base, V lost 5 bases, and 9 bases had no gene match. Looked up from germline, CDR1 is SQVTM and CDR2 is ANQGSEA. The CDR3 length is 17 residues. This CDR3 reads CSVQIWGQGSGANVLTF. The CDR3 coding sequence is TGCAGCGTTCAAATCTGGGGACAGGGATCTGGGGCCAACGTCCTGACTTTC.

The genes are TRBV7-7 and TRBJ2-5; D gene uncertain. Per germline, CDR1 SSHAT and CDR2 FNYEAQ (reference sequence). V was pared by 2 bases and J by 5 bases, with 9 bases between. The CDR3 totals 13 residues. CDR3 protein: CASSLTRIETQYF. CDR3 DNA sequence: TGTGCCAGCAGCTTAACGCGGATCGAGACCCAGTACTTC.

The table lists this clonotype with a few counts. This chain links TRBV29-1 with TRBJ2-6, with 11 bases matching TRBD1. From germline, CDR1 is SQVTM and CDR2 ANQGSEA. V dropped 7 bases and J dropped 4; count of bases not matched to a gene: 6. The CDR3 length is 15 residues. CDR3 loop: CSAGQGAAGANVLTF. CDR3 nucleotide sequence: TGCAGCGCCGGACAGGGGGCGGCGGGGGCCAACGTCCTGACTTTC.

V gene TRBV18 combines with J gene TRBJ1-1; D gene unclear. The CDR3 loop spans 14 amino acids. V was clipped by 3 bases and J by 4 bases, with 12 bases between them. The germline CDR1 and CDR2 sequences are KGHSH and LQKENI. The CDR3 spells CASSPPSVATEAFF. The CDR3 nucleotides read TGTGCCAGCTCACCCCCATCGGTCGCCACTGAAGCTTTCTTT.

This clonotype was counted only a few times. This sequence joins TRBV7-9 and TRBJ1-4, with 7 bases identical to TRBD1. Trimming took 5 bases from V and 4 from J; bases not matched to a gene: 7. Per germline, CDR1 SEHNR and CDR2 FQNEAQ (reference sequence). The CDR3 consists of 15 residues. Here the CDR3 reads CASSRLRDSNEKLFF. In DNA, the CDR3 is TGTGCCAGCAGCCGGCTCCGGGACAGTAATGAAAAACTGTTTTTT. Complete variable domain (other parts from reference TRBV7-9 and TRBJ1-4): DTGVSQNPRHKITKRGQNVTFRCDPISEHNRLYWYRQTLGQGPEFLTYFQNEAQLEKSRLLSDRFSAERPKGSFSTLEIQRTEQGDSAMYLCASSRLRDSNEKLFFGSGTQLSVL.